These 27 T cell receptor beta chains came from one sample sequenced in a study of T cells in Graves' hyperthyroidism and ophthalmopathy (dated by TCRdb to the late 2010s). The library relied on multiplex PCR. Sequencing took place on an Illumina HiSeq 2000. The TCR beta CDR3 regions were amplified from RNA transcripts. The TCR CDR3 was subjected to a first round of RT-PCR using the HTBI primer set and the Qiagen OneStep RT-PCR kit. TCRdb reprocessing: public reads trimmed at Q25 with fastp, clones called with MiXCR, in-frame beta chains kept. Each entry merges the rows of one CDR3 protein and shows their most common DNA and genes. For this sample there are some 600,000 distinct CDR3 sequences; around 46% appear just once. Roughly 8.2% of the sample lies in the top ten. What was sequenced was peripheral blood or thyroid tissue (not recorded which). These receptors came from a woman between 18 and 29 years old with Graves' hyperthyroidism. Donor details come from another sample of the same person, matched by shared clones.

This clonotype turned up a few times. V and J are TRBV19 and TRBJ2-7; 10 bases align to TRBD2. CDR1 is LNHDA, CDR2 SQIVND, per germline (reference sequence). The V and J ends lost 5 bases and 6 bases, in that order; junction bases with no gene match: 7. The CDR3 is 14 residues long. The CDR3 DNA sequence: TGTGCCAGTAGTTTCCTAGCGGGAGAGTCCGAGCAGTACTTC. This codes for CASSFLAGESEQYF.

This clonotype was recorded a few times. At one boundary the junction diverges from the germline segment, which might be a read error. The J gene is TRBJ2-7, the V gene TRBV10-3, with 11 bases fitting TRBD1. Germline assignment: CDR1 ENHRY and CDR2 SYGVKD. CDR3 length equals 16 residues. CDR3 in DNA: TGTGCCAGCAGTCATGGGGGGACAGGGGGCTCCTACGAGCAGTACTTC. Translation gives CASSHGGTGGSYEQYF.

The table lists this clonotype with many counts. The rearrangement links TRBV9 to TRBJ1-3, with D unclear. The length of the CDR3 is 14 residues. Trimming cost V 0 bases and J 0 bases, with 4 bases left between them. Germline CDR1 is SGDLS and CDR2 is YYNGEE. The DNA of the CDR3 is TGTGCCAGCAGCGTAGACGTCTCTGGAAACACCATATATTTT. It yields the protein CASSVDVSGNTIYF.

This chain uses TRBV5-1 with TRBJ2-5, with D possibly TRBD2 on 7 matching bases. Trimming took off 0 bases at V and 2 bases at J, with 11 bases between the two ends. The germline V gene has CDR1 SGHRS and CDR2 YFSETQ. This CDR3 contains 15 residues. CDR3 sequence (DNA): TGCGCCAGCAGCTTGGCCGGGGGGACACAAGAGACCCAGTACTTC. Amino acid sequence: CASSLAGGTQETQYF.

The table lists this clonotype with a few counts. The chain is built from TRBV10-3 and TRBJ1-6; 7 nucleotides agree with TRBD1. Germline V gene data show CDR1 as ENHRY and CDR2 as SYGVKD. V dropped 11 bases and J dropped 7; count of bases not matched to a gene: 5. CDR3 length equals 12 residues. CDR3 sequence reads: CAQTGNNSPLHF. The CDR3 nucleotides are TGTGCCCAGACAGGGAACAATTCACCCCTCCACTTT.

CDR3 bases: TGTGCCAGCAGCGCGGGACAGCTGAACACTGAAGCTTTCTTT. As protein: CASSAGQLNTEAFF. V and J are TRBV7-9 and TRBJ1-1; 7 bases are shared with TRBD1. Looked up from germline, CDR1 is SEHNR and CDR2 is FQNEAQ (reference sequence). The CDR3 runs 14 residues. After removal of 5 bases from V and 0 bases from J, the junction contained 3 bases not matched to a gene.

This clonotype was seen a handful of times. CDR3 region: CASSIRDRAVYEQYF. The DNA for the CDR3 is TGTGCCAGCAGCATCCGGGACAGGGCCGTCTACGAGCAGTACTTC. The chain links TRBV7-8 to TRBJ2-7; 9 bases fit TRBD1. The CDR3 extends over 15 amino acids. CDR1 and CDR2 (germline): SGHVS, FQNEAQ. V dropped 5 bases and J dropped 3; count of bases not matched to a gene: 8. The entire variable domain, with the rest obtained from reference TRBV7-8 and TRBJ2-7, is as follows: GAGVSQSPRYKVAKRGQDVALRCDPISGHVSLFWYQQALGQGPEFLTYFQNEAQLDKSGLPSDRFFAERPEGSVSTLKIQRTQQEDSAVYLCASSIRDRAVYEQYFGPGTRLTVT.

As to this clonotype: The CDR3 does not close with the conserved phenylalanine or tryptophan, likely indicating a read error. The V gene is TRBV29-1, the J gene TRBJ1-1; TRBD1 agrees at 11 bases. The V gene end was trimmed by 7 bases and the J gene end by 11 bases; junction bases not matched to a gene: 9. The CDR3 runs to 12 residues. Germline assignment: CDR1 SQVTM and CDR2 ANQGSEA. CDR3 sequence: CSARTGGAWAFL. The CDR3 DNA is TGCAGCGCCCGGACAGGGGGCGCGTGGGCTTTCCTT.

In this sample, this clonotype turned up a few times. J is TRBJ2-7 and V is TRBV29-1; 8 nucleotides match TRBD1. Germline V gene sequence: CDR1 SQVTM, CDR2 ANQGSEA. The CDR3 consists of 13 residues. Trimming removed 3 bases from V and 3 bases from J; junction bases left unmatched: 4. The DNA for the CDR3 is TGCAGCGTTGAGACAGGGGATGGCTACGAGCAGTACTTC. Its translation is CSVETGDGYEQYF.

The chain links TRBV7-9 to TRBJ2-7, with D perhaps being TRBD1 or TRBD2 (5 bases each). The germline gives CDR1 SEHNR, CDR2 FQNEAQ (reference sequence). The CDR3 sequence is 16 residues long. Trimming pared 6 bases from V and 2 bases from J, leaving 20 bases between. The CDR3 is CASRQSSGVGAYEQYF. CDR3 sequence (DNA): TGTGCCAGCAGACAAAGTTCCGGGGTGGGGGCCTACGAGCAGTACTTC.

The V call is TRBV6-4, the J call TRBJ2-2; unclear D gene. The CDR3 has 15 amino acids. Deletions cut 7 bases from V and 0 bases from J, with 12 bases between. Germline CDR1 MRHNA, CDR2 SNTAGT. The CDR3 DNA reads TGTGCCAGCAAATCGGACGGAACGAACACCGGGGAGCTGTTTTTT. Protein product: CASKSDGTNTGELFF.

This clonotype was seen repeatedly, ten times or more. The J gene is TRBJ1-2, the V gene TRBV7-9, with no clear D. There are 13 residues in the CDR3. V lost 0 bases and J lost 7, with 9 bases in between. Germline V CDR1 and CDR2: SEHNR, FQNEAQ (reference sequence). Written as DNA, the CDR3 is TGTGCCAGCAGCTTAGCGTACGGGCTTGGCTACACCTTC. Its translation is CASSLAYGLGYTF.

This chain uses TRBV12-3 or TRBV12-4 with TRBJ1-1; perhaps TRBD1 as D (5 bases). The germline V and J ends were trimmed by 7 bases and 1 base, with 7 bases remaining between them. This CDR3 has 12 amino acids. CDR3 DNA: TGTGCCAGCACGGGGACGAACACTGAAGCTTTCTTT. As protein: CASTGTNTEAFF.

The chain links TRBV7-2 to TRBJ2-7; 11 nucleotides agree with TRBD2. The J segment lost 5 bases and the V segment lost 6 bases, leaving 6 bases of the junction unmatched. Germline V gene sequence: CDR1 SGHTA, CDR2 FQGNSA. CDR3 length: 14 amino acids. CDR3 sequence: CASRPLLAGDEQYF. DNA for the CDR3: TGTGCCAGCAGACCCCTACTAGCGGGAGACGAGCAGTACTTC.

This clonotype was seen repeatedly, ten times or more. The rearrangement links TRBV2 to TRBJ2-5, with 11 bases identical to TRBD2. Germline V gene data show CDR1 as SNHLY and CDR2 as FYNNEI. The trim removed 2 bases at V and 6 bases at J, leaving 5 bases unmatched. The CDR3 consists of 15 residues. The CDR3 DNA reads TGTGCCAGCAGTGAATATCTAGCGGGAGGTCAGACCCAGTACTTC. It translates to CASSEYLAGGQTQYF.

The V call is TRBV20-1, the J call TRBJ1-2; 8 bases are shared with TRBD1. This CDR3 comprises 15 residues. V dropped 1 base and J dropped 2; count of bases not matched to a gene: 6. The germline CDR1 and CDR2 sequences are DFQATT and SNEGSKA (reference sequence). The CDR3 DNA is TGCAGTGCTAGAGGGACAGGGCTCCCCAACTATGGCTACACCTTC. Its translation: CSARGTGLPNYGYTF.

This sequence joins TRBV24-1 and TRBJ1-2; perhaps TRBD1 as D (5 bases). The CDR3 consists of 15 residues. Germline lookup yields CDR1 KGHDR and CDR2 SFDVKD. Trimming removed 9 bases at V and 0 bases at J, with 16 bases between. The CDR3 is CATPPRTLSNYGYTF. In nucleotides, the CDR3 is TGTGCCACCCCTCCTAGGACACTGTCTAACTATGGCTACACCTTC.

This CDR3 reads CASSIPGQQETQYF. In nucleotides, the CDR3 is TGTGCCAGCAGCATACCGGGACAGCAAGAGACCCAGTACTTC. The J gene is TRBJ2-5, the V gene TRBV11-3; TRBD1 matches at 7 bases. Trimming took 5 bases from V and 2 from J; bases not matched to a gene: 5. This CDR3 comprises 14 residues. CDR1 and CDR2 from the germline V gene are SGHNT and YENEEA.

This chain connects TRBV11-1 to TRBJ1-2; a possible D gene is TRBD1 (6 bases). V was pared by 4 bases and J by 0 bases, with 12 bases between. Germline V gene lookup returns CDR1 SGHAT and CDR2 FQDESV (reference sequence). The CDR3 is 15 residues long. The chain's CDR3 is CASSSDSVTNYGYTF. The CDR3 region has the DNA TGTGCCAGCAGCTCGGACAGCGTAACTAACTATGGCTACACCTTC.

This chain uses TRBV20-1 with TRBJ2-7; 11 bases match TRBD1. Trimming took 0 bases from V and 1 from J; bases not matched to a gene: 8. The germline V gene encodes CDR1 DFQATT and CDR2 SNEGSKA (reference sequence). The CDR3 spans 17 residues. The CDR3 nucleotides are TGCAGTGCTAGAGACCGGGACAGGGGGACTGATTCCTACGAGCAGTACTTC. Translated: CSARDRDRGTDSYEQYF.

This chain uses TRBV6-5 with TRBJ1-5; 9 bases map to TRBD1. This CDR3 contains 16 residues. Germline CDR1 reads MNHEY; CDR2 reads SVGAGI. The V segment lost 5 bases and the J segment 1 base; nucleotides outside the gene matches: 6. This CDR3 is CASSGTGRGSNQPQHF. The CDR3 DNA is TGTGCCAGCAGTGGGACAGGGCGGGGGAGCAATCAGCCCCAGCATTTT.

This clonotype was recorded at least ten times. The chain couples TRBV7-2 to TRBJ1-1; D gene ambiguous. Trimming took off 1 base at V and 5 bases at J, with 11 bases between the two ends. Germline lookup yields CDR1 SGHTA and CDR2 FQGNSA. The length of the CDR3 is 14 residues. The CDR3 spells CASSLGGGRTEAFF. For the CDR3, the DNA is TGTGCCAGCAGCTTAGGTGGAGGGAGGACTGAAGCTTTCTTT.

J is TRBJ2-7 and V is TRBV2; D might be TRBD1 (8 bases). This CDR3 spans 14 amino acids. Between the trimmed V and J ends, which lost 7 bases and 4 bases, there was a span of 17 bases. Per germline, CDR1 SNHLY and CDR2 FYNNEI. The CDR3 DNA reads TGTGCCAGCAAGGGGGGGACAGGCCCTTACGAGCAGTACTTC. Its translation: CASKGGTGPYEQYF.

This clonotype was recorded many times. The chain combines TRBV29-1 with TRBJ1-1, with a weak D call TRBD1 (6 bases). Germline V gene sequence: CDR1 SQVTM, CDR2 ANQGSEA. The CDR3 covers 13 residues. Trimming removed 0 bases from V and 5 bases from J, with 10 bases in between. The CDR3 coding sequence is TGCAGCGTTGAAGATCTAGGGGGAACTGAAGCTTTCTTT. Its translation: CSVEDLGGTEAFF.

This clonotype appeared many times. The genes are TRBV9 and TRBJ2-5; TRBD1 matches at 7 bases. Looked up from germline, CDR1 is SGDLS and CDR2 is YYNGEE. V shed 5 bases, J shed 2 bases, and the junction held 3 bases outside the gene matches. The CDR3 totals 13 residues. The CDR3 region has the DNA TGTGCCAGCAGACCGGGACAGCAAGAGACCCAGTACTTC. Its protein is CASRPGQQETQYF.

A word on this clonotype: A much larger clone differs from this one at a single base, so this may be a read error. The rearrangement uses TRBV24-1 and TRBJ2-7; possible D gene TRBD1, 5 bases. This CDR3 comprises 13 residues. Germline V gene sequence: CDR1 KGHDR, CDR2 SFDVKD. V lost 9 bases and J 2 bases, leaving 13 bases between the germline ends. CDR3 loop: CATRPGIAYEQYF. The CDR3 DNA reads TGTGCCACCCGTCCAGGGATTGCCTACGAGCAGTACTTC.

This chain links TRBV24-1 with TRBJ2-5; D might be TRBD2 (5 bases). This CDR3 has 14 residues. Germline V gene sequence: CDR1 KGHDR, CDR2 SFDVKD. Trimming shortened V by 4 bases and J by 3 bases, and 11 bases separated the two germline ends. The CDR3 coding sequence is TGTGCCACCAGTGACCAGAGGACTGAAGAGACCCAGTACTTC. Translated, it gives CATSDQRTEETQYF.